What follows are 24 T cell receptor beta chains derived from one specimen sequenced in a study of blood T cell repertoires in COVID-19. Profiling relied on immunoSEQ multiplex PCR, and the TCRdb table lists in-frame clones only, not all of them. The sample lists approximately 670,000 clones, approximately 90% occurring once. Sequencing input: peripheral blood. Receptors were obtained from a woman younger than 30 with acute or convalescent COVID-19.

The chain links TRBV5-6 to TRBJ1-4; D is possibly TRBD1 (5 bases). This CDR3 is 15 amino acids long. Trimming stripped 5 bases from V and 8 bases from J, with 19 bases between. The germline CDR1 and CDR2 sequences are SGHDT and YYEEEE. CDR3 residues: CASRPAGGIQEKLFF. The CDR3 bases are TGTGCCAGCAGGCCCGCTGGGGGGATTCAGGAAAAACTGTTTTTT.

This chain uses TRBV5-6 with TRBJ2-6; no clear D gene. V lost 0 bases and J 3 bases, leaving 4 bases between the germline ends. The CDR3 runs to 14 residues. Germline lookup yields CDR1 SGHDT and CDR2 YYEEEE. As DNA, the CDR3 is TGTGCCAGCAGCTTGGCCAATGGGGCCAACGTCCTGACTTTC. It yields the protein CASSLANGANVLTF.

The V call is TRBV5-1, the J call TRBJ2-5; possible D gene TRBD2, 6 bases. This CDR3 has 13 residues. CDR1 is SGHRS and CDR2 is YFSETQ in the germline V gene. Trimming pared 4 bases from V and 3 bases from J, leaving 10 bases between. The CDR3 sequence is CASSNPSEETQYF. CDR3 bases: TGCGCCAGCAGCAACCCTAGCGAAGAGACCCAGTACTTC.

A few counts support this clone. V gene TRBV21-1 combines with J gene TRBJ1-6. TRBV21-1 is noted as a pseudogene. This CDR3 comprises 16 residues. Here the CDR3 reads CASSKSGGSYNSPLHF. The CDR3 DNA is TGTGCCAGCAGCAAATCGGGGGGATCCTATAATTCACCCCTCCACTTT.

The V and J genes are TRBV6-5 and TRBJ1-1; 7 positions match TRBD1. V was pared by 0 bases and J by 2 bases, with 6 bases of the junction left unmatched. CDR3 length: 16 residues. Per the germline V gene, CDR1 is MNHEY and CDR2 is SVGAGI. The CDR3 here is CASSYSVWDRNTEAFF. The CDR3 coding sequence is TGTGCCAGCAGTTACTCTGTCTGGGACAGAAACACTGAAGCTTTCTTT.

The V and J genes are TRBV7-4 and TRBJ2-4; TRBD1 aligns across 10 bases. The CDR3 is 18 residues long. The germline gives CDR1 SGHVT, CDR2 SQSDAQ. With V trimmed by 4 bases and J by 1 base, 10 bases remained unmatched. The CDR3 region has the DNA TGTGCCAGCAGCTGTCCAGACAGGGGGCGCATCGCCAAAAACATTCAGTACTTC. Its translation is CASSCPDRGRIAKNIQYF.

The chain employs TRBV5-4 and TRBJ2-7; 10 nucleotides line up with TRBD1. Germline assignment: CDR1 SGHNT and CDR2 YYREEE (reference sequence). The length of the CDR3 is 13 residues. V was pared by 7 bases and J by 4 bases, with 5 bases of the junction left unmatched. The CDR3 protein is CASGDRGVYEQYF. DNA of the CDR3: TGTGCCAGCGGGGACAGGGGAGTATACGAGCAGTACTTC.

V gene TRBV19 combines with J gene TRBJ1-2, with 10 bases matching TRBD1. The CDR3 runs to 19 residues. V shed 5 bases, J shed 8 bases, and the junction held 23 bases outside the gene matches. In germline, CDR1 is LNHDA, CDR2 SQIVND (reference sequence). This CDR3 reads CASSGNGGQGPLAPLGYTF. The CDR3 region has the DNA TGTGCCAGTAGTGGCAACGGGGGACAGGGGCCTTTAGCCCCTTTAGGCTACACCTTC.

The chain combines TRBV3-1 (or the pseudogene TRBV3-2) with TRBJ2-1; no firm D call. This CDR3 is built from 11 residues. Trimming left V 4 bases short and J 6 bases short, with 4 bases between. Germline CDR1 and CDR2: LGHDT and YNNKEL (reference sequence). CDR3: CASSRGNEQFF. DNA of the CDR3: TGTGCCAGCAGCCGCGGCAATGAGCAGTTCTTC.

This rearrangement joins TRBV7-2 to TRBJ1-5; 8 positions match TRBD1. J was trimmed by 4 bases and V by 1 base; bases with no gene match: 9. The CDR3 has 17 amino acids. Germline CDR1 SGHTA, CDR2 FQGNSA. This CDR3 is CASSLVVVDRANQPQHF. The CDR3 DNA is TGTGCCAGCAGCTTAGTTGTGGTGGACAGGGCGAATCAGCCCCAGCATTTT.

The rearrangement links TRBV2 to TRBJ1-2, with D maybe TRBD1 (5 bases). Germline-derived CDR1 and CDR2 are SNHLY and FYNNEI. The length of the CDR3 is 13 residues. Trimming pared 3 bases from V and 4 bases from J, leaving 9 bases between. CDR3 bases: TGTGCCAGCAGTGACCAGGGCCCCTATGGCTACACCTTC. Protein: CASSDQGPYGYTF.

V and J are TRBV29-1 and TRBJ1-1, with a tentative D call TRBD1 (5 bases). This CDR3 comprises 16 residues. Trimming left V 7 bases short and J 6 bases short, with 27 bases between. The germline V gene has CDR1 SQVTM and CDR2 ANQGSEA. The CDR3 coding sequence is TGCAGCGGCTGGAGGAGGGACTACGTGGAGGAGGCTGAAGCTTTCTTT. Translating it yields CSGWRRDYVEEAEAFF. Full variable domain (missing parts from reference TRBV29-1 and TRBJ1-1): SAVISQKPSRDICQRGTSLTIQCQVDSQVTMMFWYRQQPGQSLTLIATANQGSEATYESGFVIDKFPISRPNLTFSTLTVSNMSPEDSSIYLCSGWRRDYVEEAEAFFGQGTRLTVV.

The chain carries TRBV7-9 and TRBJ2-7; TRBD1 might be the D (5 bases). Trimming stripped 1 base from V and 0 bases from J, with 13 bases between. Germline-derived CDR1 and CDR2 are SEHNR and FQNEAQ (reference sequence). The CDR3 consists of 16 residues. In DNA, the CDR3 is TGTGCCAGCAGCTTAGGGGCACCGCAGGGCTCCTACGAGCAGTACTTC. This gives the protein CASSLGAPQGSYEQYF.

The chain is built from TRBV5-1 and TRBJ1-1; the D is unclear. Trimming pared 2 bases from V and 1 base from J, leaving 6 bases between. Looked up from germline, CDR1 is SGHRS and CDR2 is YFSETQ. CDR3 length: 13 amino acids. In nucleotides, the CDR3 is TGCGCCAGCAGCTTTGATAGGAACACTGAAGCTTTCTTT. Its translation: CASSFDRNTEAFF.

The J gene is TRBJ2-6, the V gene TRBV14; TRBD1 matches 7 bases. Germline CDR1 is SGHDN and CDR2 is FVKESK. The CDR3 loop spans 18 amino acids. V trimming: 10 bases; J trimming: 0 bases; junction bases outside the gene matches: 15. CDR3 DNA: TGTGCCACAAGGGGCCGCAGACAGGGTCTCTCTGGGGCCAACGTCCTGACTTTC. Translating gives CATRGRRQGLSGANVLTF.

The rearrangement joins TRBV5-5 to TRBJ1-1; TRBD1 is a possible D gene (5 bases). CDR3 length equals 13 residues. Looked up from germline, CDR1 is SGHKS and CDR2 is YYEKEE (reference sequence). Deletions cut 10 bases from V and 5 bases from J, with 18 bases between. CDR3 bases: TGTGCCTCGCAACTCTTAGGGGCTACTGAAGCTTTCTTT. Encoded protein: CASQLLGATEAFF.

The rearrangement uses TRBV7-9 and TRBJ1-2; 9 bases match TRBD1. CDR1 is SEHNR and CDR2 is FQNEAQ in the germline V gene (reference sequence). With V trimmed by 5 bases and J by 5 bases, 12 bases remained unmatched. The CDR3 is 16 residues long. CDR3 bases: TGTGCCAGCAGCCCCCGGGACAGGGCGATTATGTATGGCTACACCTTC. This codes for CASSPRDRAIMYGYTF.

V gene TRBV7-8 combines with J gene TRBJ1-2, with a possible D match to TRBD1 (5 bases). This CDR3 has 16 amino acids. Between the trimmed V and J ends, which lost 5 bases and 0 bases, there was a span of 16 bases. Per germline, CDR1 SGHVS and CDR2 FQNEAQ. The DNA of the CDR3 is TGTGCCAGCAGCGCCTGGGGGGAACCCGCTAACTATGGCTACACCTTC. Amino acids: CASSAWGEPANYGYTF.

The chain joins TRBV5-1 to TRBJ1-3; D call uncertain. Trimming took off 4 bases at V and 4 bases at J, with 15 bases between the two ends. CDR1 and CDR2 (germline): SGHRS, YFSETQ. The CDR3 sequence is 15 residues long. Here the CDR3 reads CASSDALGQGNTIYF. CDR3 coding DNA: TGCGCCAGCAGCGACGCATTGGGCCAAGGAAACACCATATATTTT.

The chain carries TRBV4-1 and TRBJ2-7, with 8 bases matching TRBD2. Looked up from germline, CDR1 is MGHRA and CDR2 is YSYEKL. V was clipped by 0 bases and J by 3 bases; unmatched bases: 7. The CDR3 covers 16 residues. DNA for the CDR3: TGCGCCAGCAGCCAAGAGCCCGGGGGGGGAATCTACGAGCAGTACTTC. Translated: CASSQEPGGGIYEQYF.

This clone was seen more than once but under ten times. The gene calls are TRBV25-1 and TRBJ1-6; D is possibly TRBD1 (5 bases). Deletions cut 7 bases from V and 5 bases from J, with 12 bases between. CDR1 and CDR2 (germline): MGHDK, SYGVNS. The length of the CDR3 is 14 residues. The CDR3 coding sequence is TGTGCCAGCAACCCGACAGTAGATAATTCACCCCTCCACTTT. Its translation is CASNPTVDNSPLHF.

J is TRBJ1-4 and V is TRBV11-2; 9 nucleotides line up with TRBD1. Trimming cost V 5 bases and J 0 bases; bases outside gene matches: 7. CDR1 is SGHAT and CDR2 is FQNNGV in the germline V gene. CDR3 length equals 17 residues. The CDR3 sequence: CASSPRNRGPTNEKLFF. CDR3 nucleotide sequence: TGTGCCAGCAGCCCTCGGAACAGGGGGCCAACTAATGAAAAACTGTTTTTT.

This sequence joins TRBV1 and TRBJ1-1; the D call TRBD1 from the table was never checked on the DNA. TRBV1 is given as a pseudogene. This CDR3 spans 16 amino acids. The CDR3 spells CTSSLQGRGRSTEAFF. The CDR3 coding sequence is TGCACCAGCAGCCTACAGGGCAGGGGGCGAAGCACTGAAGCTTTCTTT.

The rearrangement links TRBV6-1 to TRBJ2-5, with TRBD2 identical over 9 bases. The CDR3 length is 16 residues. CDR1 is MNHNS, CDR2 SASEGT, per germline. The J segment lost 2 bases and the V segment lost 1 base, leaving 5 bases of the junction unmatched. CDR3 nucleotide sequence: TGTGCCAGCAGTGAAGGGGCTAGCGGGGTTCAAGAGACCCAGTACTTC. Protein product: CASSEGASGVQETQYF.